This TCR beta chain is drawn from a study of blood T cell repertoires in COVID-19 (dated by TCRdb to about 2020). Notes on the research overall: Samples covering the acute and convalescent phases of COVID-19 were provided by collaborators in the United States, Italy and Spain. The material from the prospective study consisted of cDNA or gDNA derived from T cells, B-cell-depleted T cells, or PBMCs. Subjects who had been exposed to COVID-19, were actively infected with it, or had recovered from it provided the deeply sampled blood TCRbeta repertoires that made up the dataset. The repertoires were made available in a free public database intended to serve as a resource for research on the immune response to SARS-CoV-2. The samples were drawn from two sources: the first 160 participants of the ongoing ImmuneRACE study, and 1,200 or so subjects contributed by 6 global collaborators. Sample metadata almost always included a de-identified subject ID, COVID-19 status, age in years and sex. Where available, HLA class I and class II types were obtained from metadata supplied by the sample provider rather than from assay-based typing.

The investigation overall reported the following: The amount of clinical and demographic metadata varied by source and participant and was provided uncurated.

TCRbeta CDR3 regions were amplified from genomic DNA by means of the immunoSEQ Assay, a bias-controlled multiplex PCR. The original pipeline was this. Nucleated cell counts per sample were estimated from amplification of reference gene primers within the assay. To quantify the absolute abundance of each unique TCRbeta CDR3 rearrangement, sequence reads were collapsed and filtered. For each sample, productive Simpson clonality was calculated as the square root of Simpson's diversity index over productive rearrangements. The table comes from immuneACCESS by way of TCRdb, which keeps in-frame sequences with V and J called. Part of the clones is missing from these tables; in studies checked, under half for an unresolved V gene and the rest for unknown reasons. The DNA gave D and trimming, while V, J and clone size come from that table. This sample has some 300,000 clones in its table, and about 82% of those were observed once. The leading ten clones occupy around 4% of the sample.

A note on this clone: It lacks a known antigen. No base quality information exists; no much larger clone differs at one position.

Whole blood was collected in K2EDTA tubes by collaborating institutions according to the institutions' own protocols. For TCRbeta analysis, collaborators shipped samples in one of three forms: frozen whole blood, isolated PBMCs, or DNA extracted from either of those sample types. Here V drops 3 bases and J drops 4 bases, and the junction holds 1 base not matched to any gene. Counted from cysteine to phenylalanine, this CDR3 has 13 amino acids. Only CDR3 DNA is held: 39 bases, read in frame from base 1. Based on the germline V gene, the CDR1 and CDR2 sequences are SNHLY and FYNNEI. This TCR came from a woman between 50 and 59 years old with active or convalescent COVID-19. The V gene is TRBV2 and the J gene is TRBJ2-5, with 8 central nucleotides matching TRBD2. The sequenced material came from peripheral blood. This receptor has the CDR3 CASSDLAGETQYF. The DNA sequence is TGTGCCAGCAGTGATCTAGCGGGAGAGACCCAGTACTTC.